This TCR beta chain comes out of a study of cytomegalovirus exposure and HLA in healthy donors. About the study: Among several hundred genotyped donors, about 85% fell in the Caucasian-associated ancestry cluster.

The CDR3 covers 15 residues. The germline gives CDR1 MNHEY, CDR2 SMNVEV (reference sequence). V lost 8 bases and J lost 0; bases outside the gene matches: 6. Donors were nominally healthy when sampled, though unrecorded immune exposures were likely. It was with 60 Vbeta and 13 Jbeta primers that the PCR ran. This table comes from immunoSEQ multiplex PCR, and its TCRdb copy is limited to in-frame clones, with some not included. This sample carries fewer than 250,000 clones, about 85% of them seen once, and the ten largest clones take roughly 0.4%. This receptor was taken from a male donor in good health and CMV-seropositive. The source material was PBMCs. The chain carries TRBV27 and TRBJ2-2, with 7 bases that match TRBD1. The CDR3 DNA reads as TGTGCCAGCCAACCCGGGACAGCGAACACCGGGGAGCTGTTTTTT. It codes for CASQPGTANTGELFF.